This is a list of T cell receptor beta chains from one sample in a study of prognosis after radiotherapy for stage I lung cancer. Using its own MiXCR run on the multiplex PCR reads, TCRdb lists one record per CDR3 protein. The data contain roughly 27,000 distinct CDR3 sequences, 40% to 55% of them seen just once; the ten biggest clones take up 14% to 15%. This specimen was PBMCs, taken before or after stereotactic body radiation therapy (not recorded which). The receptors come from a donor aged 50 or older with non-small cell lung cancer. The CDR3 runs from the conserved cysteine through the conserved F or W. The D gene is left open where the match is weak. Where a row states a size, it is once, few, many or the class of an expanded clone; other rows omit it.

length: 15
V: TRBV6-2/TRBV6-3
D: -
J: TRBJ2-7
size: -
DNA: TGTGCCAGCAGTGACCCCGACGCGGGGTCCTACGAGCAGTACTTC
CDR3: CASSDPDAGSYEQYF

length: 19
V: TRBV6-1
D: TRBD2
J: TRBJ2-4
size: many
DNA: TGTGCCAGCAGTAAAACCGGGACTAGCGGAAAACTAGCCAAAAACATTCAGTACTTC
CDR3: CASSKTGTSGKLAKNIQYF

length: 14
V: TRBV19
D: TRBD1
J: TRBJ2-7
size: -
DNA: TGTGCCAGTAGCATAGGGACAGGGTCACACGAGCAGTACTTC
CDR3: CASSIGTGSHEQYF

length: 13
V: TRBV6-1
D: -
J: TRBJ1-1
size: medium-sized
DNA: TGTGCCATTGCAGCAAGACAGAACACTGAAGCTTTCTTT
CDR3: CAIAARQNTEAFF

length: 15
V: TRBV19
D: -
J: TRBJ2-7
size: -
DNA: TGTGCCAGTAGTGCCGGGGGCGGGACCTCGGGGGAGCAGTACTTC
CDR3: CASSAGGGTSGEQYF

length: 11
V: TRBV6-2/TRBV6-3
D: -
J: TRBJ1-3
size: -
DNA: TGTGTCAGCACGTCATCGAACACCATATATTTT
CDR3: CVSTSSNTIYF

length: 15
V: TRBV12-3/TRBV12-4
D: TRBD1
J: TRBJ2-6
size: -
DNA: TGTTCCAGCAGTTTGGTGGGACAGGGGGCCAACGTCCTGACTTTC
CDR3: CSSSLVGQGANVLTF

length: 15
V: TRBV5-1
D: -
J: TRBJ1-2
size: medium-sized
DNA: TGCGCCAGCAGCTTGGAGGGACGGGTGAGCTATGGCTACACCTTC
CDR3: CASSLEGRVSYGYTF

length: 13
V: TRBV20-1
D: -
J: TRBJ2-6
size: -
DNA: TGCAGTGCTAAGAGGGCTGGGGCCAACGTCCTGACTTTC
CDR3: CSAKRAGANVLTF

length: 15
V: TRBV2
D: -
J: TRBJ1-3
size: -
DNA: TGTGCCAGCGTCAATGACAGGTCCAACGGAAACACCATATATTTT
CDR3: CASVNDRSNGNTIYF

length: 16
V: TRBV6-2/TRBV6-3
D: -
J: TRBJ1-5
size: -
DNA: -
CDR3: CASSPLWQGAYQPQHF

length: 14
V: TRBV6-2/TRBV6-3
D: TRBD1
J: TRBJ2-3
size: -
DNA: TGTGCCGCCGCCCCGGGACAGATTTCAGATACGCAGTATTTT
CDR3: CAAAPGQISDTQYF

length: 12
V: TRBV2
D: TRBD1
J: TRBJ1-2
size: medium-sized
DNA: TGTGCCAGCAGCCGGGACAGGGATGGCTACACCTTC
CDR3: CASSRDRDGYTF

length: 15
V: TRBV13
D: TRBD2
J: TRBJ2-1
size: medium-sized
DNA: TGTGCCAGCAGCTATAGCGGGAGGGGAGGCAATGAGCAGTTCTTC
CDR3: CASSYSGRGGNEQFF

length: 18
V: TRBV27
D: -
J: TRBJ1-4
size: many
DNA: TGTGCCAGCAGTTCCCTCCGGAGTTCGGCTATGACTAATGAAAAACTGTTTTTT
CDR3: CASSSLRSSAMTNEKLFF

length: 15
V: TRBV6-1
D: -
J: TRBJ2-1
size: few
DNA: TGTGCCAGCAGAACGATACGGGGGAGATACAATGAGCAGTTCTTC
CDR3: CASRTIRGRYNEQFF

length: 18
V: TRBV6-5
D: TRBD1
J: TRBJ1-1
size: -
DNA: TGTACCAGCAGTTACACGGACAGGGGTTCTCGGTGTGGCACTGAAGCTTTCTTT
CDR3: CTSSYTDRGSRCGTEAFF

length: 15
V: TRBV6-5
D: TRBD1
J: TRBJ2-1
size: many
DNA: TGTGCCAGCAGTTTTCAGGGGGCCTCCTACAATGAGCAGTTCTTC
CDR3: CASSFQGASYNEQFF